This T cell receptor (beta chain) comes out of a study of PD-1 blockade in classical Hodgkin lymphoma. Brentuximab vedotin exposure varied among the patients, all of whom had relapsed after autologous stem cell transplantation. Clones were sequenced by immunoSEQ multiplex PCR, and TCRdb holds only the in-frame ones, with some missing. Altogether approximately 61,000 clones are present, over 75% being singletons, with the ten largest covering approximately 15%. The CDR3 has 13 amino acids. The germline V and J ends were trimmed by 3 bases and 0 bases, with 6 bases remaining between them. Per germline, CDR1 SNHLY and CDR2 FYNNEI.

The receptor's source is a human donor with classical Hodgkin lymphoma. J is TRBJ2-7 and V is TRBV2; D not resolved. Sample: peripheral blood mononuclear cells (PBMCs), taken at baseline. DNA for the CDR3: TGTGCCAGCAGTGACTTCAGCTCCTACGAGCAGTACTTC. Residues: CASSDFSSYEQYF.